The table lists the clone carrying this T cell receptor (beta chain) with a few counts. What it recognizes is unknown. Disease duration was under 3 months in the ophthalmopathy patients, who also had a Clinical Activity Score of at least 3 and a NOSPECS grade of at least 4. Around 10 ml fresh peripheral blood yielded the PBMCs. The sample is drawn from a study of T cells in Graves' hyperthyroidism and ophthalmopathy. Study findings and constraints: Also found in blood were most expanded thyroid clonotypes above 0.001. With a median lead of roughly 6.2 months before onset, the model predicted ophthalmopathy.

RNA transcripts yielded amplified TCR beta CDR3 regions. With the HTBI primer set, the TCR CDR3 went through a first round of RT-PCR. TCRdb fed the multiplex PCR reads into MiXCR, producing one record per CDR3 protein. The sample yields 550,000 to 600,000 distinct CDR3 sequences, 14% seen once. The V gene lost 5 bases and the J gene lost 5 bases, with 9 bases spanning the gap. This CDR3 comprises 13 residues. CDR1 is SGHDN, CDR2 FVKESK, per germline. This sequence was found in a woman between 18 and 30 years old with Graves' ophthalmopathy. Sequencing was performed on blood. The rearrangement links TRBV14 to TRBJ2-2, with D maybe TRBD1 (6 bases). The CDR3, as DNA: TGTGCCAGCAGCGGGACATTTACCGGGGAGCTGTTTTTT. Translating gives CASSGTFTGELFF. The complete variable domain, with remaining parts taken from reference TRBV14 and TRBJ2-2, reads EAGVTQFPSHSVIEKGQTVTLRCDPISGHDNLYWYRRVMGKEIKFLLHFVKESKQDESGMPNNRFLAERTGGTYSTLKVQPAELEDSGVYFCASSGTFTGELFFGEGSRLTVL.